The entry below describes one T cell receptor (beta chain). Its antigen remains unidentified. Each TCR library consumed about 4,000 ng of total RNA. Incorporation of UMIs carrying a 6-nucleotide sample barcode was performed by template switching. TCRdb reprocessed the 5' RACE reads, keeping one entry per CDR3 protein, no DNA. The table gives about 110,000 distinct CDR3 sequences; the top ten clones make up around 12% of it. These data come from a study of monozygotic twins with inflammatory bowel disease. The study, taken as a whole, reports: Patient repertoire variability may have increased through differing immunosuppressive treatments.

Donors each gave approximately 2.5 ml of blood. The CDR3 length is 15 residues. CDR1 is SGHRS and CDR2 is YFSETQ in the germline V gene. What was sequenced was blood. This TCR came from a human donor with ulcerative colitis or Crohn's disease, or a healthy co-twin of an affected twin (not recorded which). The chain is built from TRBV5-1 and TRBJ2-3; as DNA is missing, the TRBD1 call by TCRdb cannot be tested. CDR3: CASSDDRGLRDTQYF.